This T cell receptor beta chain was identified during a study of breast tumors, draining lymph nodes, adjacent tissues. Breast cancer patients provided tissue from their axillary draining lymph nodes. The V gene lost 4 bases and the J gene lost 0 bases, with 20 bases spanning the gap. The CDR3 runs 17 residues. Germline V gene lookup returns CDR1 SGHDT and CDR2 YYEEEE. TCRdb re-called the multiplex PCR reads through MiXCR, storing one row per CDR3 protein. The profile shows 140,000 to 150,000 distinct CDR3 sequences, around a third of them singletons. Overall study findings and caveats: Tumor and nontumor repertoires were significantly more similar in luminal-like than in basal-like breast cancer. Data only fit, rather than demonstrated, lymph node origin of most tumor T cells. The data were judged consistent with most tumor T cells coming from lymph node and expanding in tumor. Compared with lymph nodes, tumors were less diverse; compared with nontumor tissue, more.

This clonotype has at least ten counts. The antigen remains unidentified. The gene calls are TRBV5-6 and TRBJ2-7; D may be TRBD1 (6 bases). Sequenced: axillary lymph node tissue. The TCR originated in a female donor with breast cancer. Some clones in this sample may be carry-over from other donors' samples. The CDR3 is CASSPSPTGLSSYEQYV. In nucleotides, the CDR3 is TGTGCCAGCAGCCCATCCCCGACAGGCCTGAGCTCCTACGAGCAGTACGTC.